This T cell receptor (beta chain) was captured in a study of cytomegalovirus exposure and HLA in healthy donors (dated by TCRdb to the late 2010s). About the full investigation: In an earlier analysis of around 540 of the donors, around 300 Gb of sequence data and about 110 million unique TCR beta sequences from roughly 200 million T cells were reported. An early release that covered 500 to 800 HLA-typed donors contained approximately 290 gigabases of sequencing data and tens of millions of unique TCR sequences. Of the roughly 400 genotyped donors, more than 75% were placed in the genetic ancestry cluster associated with self-reported Caucasian donors. The study aimed to test whether signatures of past pathogen exposure could be identified by cataloging public T cell receptors. The study used immunosequencing to profile the T cell repertoires of more than 650 subjects and linked those repertoires to cytomegalovirus serostatus. A separate validation cohort of over 95 different subjects was used in addition to the 666-subject first cohort. The study combined high-throughput TCR immunosequencing, statistical association of individual TCRs with disease status, and machine learning to predict cytomegalovirus infection status. In a later analysis, previously published TCR beta repertoires from about 640 donors were re-analyzed and high-resolution HLA genotyping was added so that TCR occurrence patterns could be studied. The later analysis used no new phenotypic data to find candidate immune exposures, relying instead on TCR beta sequences and their occurrence across donors. To decide whether each TCR beta V gene segment behaved as functional or pseudogenic, an earlier analysis of approximately 600 of the donors relied on high-throughput TCR beta sequencing. Alongside the repertoire data, information on donor age, sex, ethnicity and CMV serostatus was compiled. A later genetic analysis used genome-wide SNP genotypes for about 60% of the roughly 670 donors, treating that subset as a discovery cohort. All discovery cohort repertoires had been generated on a single sequencing platform. HLA typing covered class I and class II loci at four-digit resolution. Typing coverage varied by locus: about 620-630 donors for A, B, C, DRB1 and DQB1; approximately 520 for DQA1; some 610 for DPA1; approximately 470 for DPB1. Because of strong linkage in the cohort, five DR-DQ haplotypes were treated as single units for association and clustering. Across approximately 400 genotyped donors of the cohort, an average of roughly 250,000 unique TCR beta nucleotide sequences per donor were sequenced, and roughly 20% of those sequences were non-productive. The research as a whole found: Compared with equally common non-associated chains, HLA-associated TCR beta chains in a later analysis were more clonally expanded and had lower generation probabilities. Broadly in line with IMGT annotations, most TCR beta V segments showed up in productive rearrangements about 87% or about 30% of the time in an earlier analysis of 587 of the donors. In a later analysis, some 18,000 TCR beta sequences were associated with specific HLA alleles at a false discovery rate of 0.05. V-gene and J-gene trimming of TCR beta chains was associated with a missense DCLRE1C variant in a later genetic analysis, and the association was replicated in an independent cohort. A few of the identified cytomegalovirus-associated TCR beta chains were confirmed in vitro to be specific for cytomegalovirus antigens. Across donors, most TCR sequences were observed very rarely, whereas some public TCRs were present in many individuals. The authors suggested that the approach could potentially be extended to other disease states and immunological phenotypes. A cluster of highly shared sequence variants was judged likely to represent a technical artifact of the sequencing pipeline. The study gave a list of some 150 TCR beta chains associated with cytomegalovirus. Linkage disequilibrium might explain the correlated functional status among segregating V segments, but an unknown experimental factor could not be ruled out. The only immune exposure information available for the cohort was CMV serostatus. In a later analysis, TCR association rates were found to vary across HLA loci, with the most associated TCRs seen for DRB1 alleles and the fewest for HLA-C alleles. The classifier was reported to diagnose cytomegalovirus status with high specificity and sensitivity in both the original and validation cohorts. In a later analysis, several top co-occurrence clusters were reported to appear linked to parvovirus B19, influenza, CMV and Epstein-Barr virus. When HLA alleles, especially DR and DQ, strongly co-occurred, TCR associations were difficult to assign to individual alleles. HLA typing was unavailable for some donors at each locus, so association tests used only the typed subset. Presence/absence analyses assumed roughly uniform sequencing depth across donors, an assumption that may not hold. Because the 87-base-pair reads could not distinguish some IMGT-functional V segments, including TRBV6-2 and TRBV6-3, those segments were excluded. A further reported finding was that TCR beta sequences accurately predicted the HLA-A and HLA-B alleles for most subjects in the first cohort. The earlier analysis of about 600 of the donors excluded approximately 15 rarely observed V segments, including chromosome 9 orphons, because counts were too low. Most CMV-associated TCR beta chains appeared to be HLA-restricted in a later analysis, and the HLA associations seemed to be driven largely by CMV exposure. In this cohort, only TCR beta chains were sequenced, and detectable features were limited by the absence of alpha or paired-chain data. According to a later genetic analysis, donors in an Asian-associated ancestry cluster had fewer N-insertions in productive TCRs than the approximately 650-donor mean.

From the cysteine up to the phenylalanine, the CDR3 has a length of 15 residues. Only the CDR3 DNA stays, 45 bases, in frame from base 1. CDR1 SGHDT and CDR2 YYEEEE were looked up in the germline V gene. V loses 7 bases of germline sequence and J loses 7 bases, and the interval between the two ends is 24 bases. The cohort comprised under 700 healthy bone marrow donors. All cohort members were sampled while nominally healthy, although unrecorded immune exposures were likely present. The donor tested CMV seronegative, placing the donor among the 300 to 400 seronegative members of the cohort. Every donor gave a peripheral blood sample, and the peripheral blood mononuclear cells from that sample were used for TCR beta sequencing. The Qiagen DNeasy Blood Extraction Kit was used to extract genomic DNA from the blood cell samples. Library prep was done by the immunoSEQ multiplex PCR assay. For the multiplex PCR, a mixture combining 60 forward primers for TCR Vbeta segments and 13 reverse primers for TCR Jbeta segments was used. A multiplex PCR assay on genomic DNA amplified the CDR3 region of rearranged TCR beta genes. Amplified TCR beta libraries were sequenced as 87-base-pair reads on the Illumina HiSeq System. In the paper's pipeline: In a later analysis, approximately 74 million unique TCR beta chains were counted across the roughly 670 repertoires, and some 10 million of these chains were shared by at least two donors. To remove PCR and sequencing errors, raw reads were error-corrected and collapsed into unique sequences using a nearest-neighbor algorithm that merged closely related sequences. Alignment of CDR3 sequences to IMGT reference sequences was used to assign V, D and J gene segments. For a sequence to be retained, at least a six-nucleotide match to both a V gene segment and a J gene segment was required. Rearrangements were classified as productive when the CDR3 lacked stop codons and remained in frame with V and J, and all other rearrangements were classified as non-productive. Following IMGT convention, CDR3 was defined as the stretch from the second conserved V-encoded cysteine up to the conserved J-encoded phenylalanine. The earlier analysis of some 540 of the donors excluded any sequence lacking an unambiguous match to a single V gene segment. In an earlier analysis of several hundred of the donors, V segments were called functional above 56.7% productive rearrangements and were called segregating when the between-donor standard deviation exceeded 5%. A statistical classification framework was built for diagnosing cytomegalovirus status from the catalog of TCR beta chain sequences. In a later analysis, TCR nucleotide sequences were compared against IMGT/GENE-DB human TR gene sequences so that V and J genes could be assigned. The TCRdist pipeline was used in a later analysis to assign CDR3 sequences and most-parsimonious VDJ recombination scenarios. In a later analysis, each TCR beta chain was defined by its CDR3 amino acid sequence together with its V-gene family, and reads lacking a unique V-gene family were excluded. To address suspected cross-contamination and a sequencing artifact, a later analysis removed a few hundred highly shared, low-generation-probability nucleotide sequences. In a later analysis, a clonal expansion index for each public chain was calculated from normalized within-repertoire ranks of inferred template counts. In a later analysis, generation probabilities were computed using a VDJ recombination model fitted to out-of-frame rearrangements, and the results were checked against IGoR. In a later analysis, hypergeometric tests were used to score TCR-TCR, TCR-HLA and TCR-CMV co-occurrence, with a repertoire-size bias correction applied to TCR pairs. A later analysis estimated false discovery rates by permuting HLA or CMV assignments 20 times. In a later analysis, co-occurring TCRs were grouped with DBSCAN, and TCRdist sequence similarity was added when clustering was performed within HLA-allele-positive subsets. Co-occurrence clustering excluded repertoires with fewer than 30,000 or more than 120,000 public chains, plus five with anomalous nucleotide sharing. The clones in this table, taken by TCRdb from immuneACCESS, are in-frame only. Not every clone is retained; where verified, under half of the shortfall comes from an unresolved V gene, and the cause of the rest is unknown. The V and J calls and clone size are taken from that table; D and trimming were inferred from the DNA. The sample table shows some 180,000 clones, and approximately 80% are seen once. Approximately 2.9% of the sample comes from the top ten.

A note on this clone: The antigen it binds to is not known. Base-call qualities are not available, and no considerably larger clone is one nucleotide away.

Material: PBMCs. Recombination joined TRBV5-6 with TRBJ2-7; 5 matching bases give a weak D call of TRBD1. The receptor was derived from a female donor in good health and CMV-seronegative. The encoded CDR3 is CASGAGLGSSREQYF. Here is the DNA: TGTGCCAGCGGGGCTGGGCTAGGCTCCTCGAGGGAGCAGTACTTC.